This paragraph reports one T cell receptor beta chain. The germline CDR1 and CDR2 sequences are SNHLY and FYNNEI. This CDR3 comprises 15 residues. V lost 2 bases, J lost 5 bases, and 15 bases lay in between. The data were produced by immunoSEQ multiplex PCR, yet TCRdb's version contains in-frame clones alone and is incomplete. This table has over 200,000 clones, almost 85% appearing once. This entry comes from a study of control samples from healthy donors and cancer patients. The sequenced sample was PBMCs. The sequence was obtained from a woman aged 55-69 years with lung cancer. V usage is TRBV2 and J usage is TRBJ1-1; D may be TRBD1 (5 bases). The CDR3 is CASSERRAGVTEAFF. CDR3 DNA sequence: TGTGCCAGCAGTGAAAGGCGGGCGGGGGTTACTGAAGCTTTCTTT.